The 31 T cell receptor beta chains in this list originate from one sample, sequenced in a study of T cell repertoires in cytomegalovirus infection. TCRdb called the reads again in MiXCR, with one record for every CDR3 protein. The data show approximately 910,000 distinct CDR3 sequences, around 31% seen once. No antigen has been assigned to these receptors. The specimen was cultured CD8+ T cells from PBMCs, collected from culture after CMV antigen stimulation. The receptors shown here come from a human donor in good health (CMV status not recorded). Some clones in this sample may be carry-over from other donors' samples.

The V call is TRBV6-4, the J call TRBJ1-1; the match to TRBD1 covers 8 bases. This CDR3 has 14 residues. Germline V gives CDR1 MRHNA, CDR2 SNTAGT. Trimming took 6 bases from V and 3 from J; bases not matched to a gene: 6. The CDR3 sequence is CASSLTGDHTEAFF. The CDR3 DNA reads TGTGCCAGCAGCCTGACAGGGGACCACACTGAAGCTTTCTTT.

This clonotype was observed at least ten times. The CDR3, as DNA: TGCAGTGCTAGAGATCAGGCTAGCGGGGAGGTAGATACGCAGTATTTT. Its translation: CSARDQASGEVDTQYF. The chain is built from TRBV20-1 and TRBJ2-3; 9 bases are shared with TRBD2. The CDR3 extends over 16 amino acids. With 0 bases clipped from V and 5 bases from J, the junction kept 9 bases outside the gene matches. The germline V gene encodes CDR1 DFQATT and CDR2 SNEGSKA (reference sequence).

A few counts support this clonotype. The V call is TRBV7-9, the J call TRBJ2-3; the match to TRBD1 covers 9 bases. This CDR3 contains 16 residues. The V gene's germline CDR1 is SEHNR and CDR2 FQNEAQ (reference sequence). V trimming: 7 bases; J trimming: 4 bases; junction bases outside the gene matches: 12. CDR3 sequence (DNA): TGTGCCAGCACCCCAAGGACAGGGGCTGGGGCAGATACGCAGTATTTT. It specifies CASTPRTGAGADTQYF.

This clonotype occurred a few times. The rearrangement links TRBV7-8 to TRBJ1-5; D is unresolved. The CDR3 has 17 residues. The germline CDR1 and CDR2 sequences are SGHVS and FQNEAQ. Trimming removed 0 bases at V and 0 bases at J, with 12 bases between. The CDR3 region has the DNA TGTGCCAGCAGCTTAGCGCTGTCGGCATCTAGCAATCAGCCCCAGCATTTT. Protein sequence: CASSLALSASSNQPQHF. Together with reference TRBV7-8 and TRBJ1-5, the CDR3 gives the full variable domain: GAGVSQSPRYKVAKRGQDVALRCDPISGHVSLFWYQQALGQGPEFLTYFQNEAQLDKSGLPSDRFFAERPEGSVSTLKIQRTQQEDSAVYLCASSLALSASSNQPQHFGDGTRLSIL.

This clonotype has more than one count but fewer than ten. This chain uses TRBV29-1 with TRBJ1-1, with no clear D. The length of the CDR3 is 11 residues. Germline CDR1 SQVTM, CDR2 ANQGSEA. Trimming took 2 bases from V and 4 from J, leaving 5 bases between them. CDR3 in amino acids: CSVERITEAFF. In DNA form, the CDR3 reads TGCAGCGTTGAAAGGATCACTGAAGCTTTCTTT.

This clonotype was observed a few times. One end of the junction fails to match germline, which may point to a read error. The chain recombines TRBV7-9 with TRBJ2-1, with D perhaps matching TRBD2 (5 bases). Germline CDR1 and CDR2: SEHNR and FQNEAQ (reference sequence). The CDR3 is 12 residues long. The DNA of the CDR3 is TGTGCCAGCAGCTTAGATGGAGGACTCAGGCTCTTC. This codes for CASSLDGGLRLF.

V is TRBV13 and J is TRBJ1-1; D unclear. The CDR3 consists of 17 residues. The V and J ends lost 3 bases and 5 bases respectively, with 22 bases between them. CDR1 is PRHDT and CDR2 is FYEKMQ in the germline V gene (reference sequence). As DNA, the CDR3 is TGTGCCAGCAGCTTCCCCGCGGAGGTCGGGCTGGGGACTGAAGCTTTCTTT. It specifies CASSFPAEVGLGTEAFF.

The chain links TRBV20-1 to TRBJ1-4; 8 bases line up with TRBD1. The CDR3 length is 12 residues. Trimming took 6 bases from V and 7 from J; bases not matched to a gene: 4. Germline loops: CDR1 DFQATT, CDR2 SNEGSKA (reference sequence). The DNA of the CDR3 is TGCAGTGCCGCGACAGGGGTTGAAAAACTGTTTTTT. As protein: CSAATGVEKLFF.

For this clonotype: This clone may be a read error of a much larger clone one base away. The rearrangement uses TRBV7-9 and TRBJ2-1, with D perhaps matching TRBD1 (6 bases). The CDR3 loop spans 15 amino acids. Germline assignment: CDR1 SEHNR and CDR2 FQNEAQ (reference sequence). The CDR3 DNA is TGTGTCAGCAGCTCCGCAGAAGACAGGATCAATGAGCAGTTCTTC. Encoded protein: CVSSSAEDRINEQFF.

The chain combines TRBV20-1 with TRBJ2-2, with no clear D. The ends were cut back, 5 bases at V and 1 base at J, with 8 bases in the middle. The CDR3 runs 13 residues. Germline V gene lookup returns CDR1 DFQATT and CDR2 SNEGSKA (reference sequence). The CDR3 coding sequence is TGCAGTGCTGAGGTCTTGAACACCGGGGAGCTGTTTTTT. As protein: CSAEVLNTGELFF.

This clonotype was picked up a small number of times. The rearrangement uses TRBV7-9 and TRBJ1-2, with 9 bases lining up with TRBD1. The CDR3 is made up of 13 amino acids. The V gene's germline CDR1 is SEHNR and CDR2 FQNEAQ (reference sequence). J gave up 6 bases and V 5 bases, and 4 bases lay outside the gene matches. Here the CDR3 DNA reads TGTGCCAGCAGCCGAGGGGACAGGGATGGCTACACCTTC. It is translated as CASSRGDRDGYTF. The complete variable domain, with remaining parts taken from reference TRBV7-9 and TRBJ1-2, reads DTGVSQNPRHKITKRGQNVTFRCDPISEHNRLYWYRQTLGQGPEFLTYFQNEAQLEKSRLLSDRFSAERPKGSFSTLEIQRTEQGDSAMYLCASSRGDRDGYTFGSGTRLTVV.

The rearrangement joins TRBV28 to TRBJ2-3; D might be TRBD2 (7 bases). CDR3 length: 16 residues. The V gene lost 2 bases and the J gene lost 2 bases, with 14 bases spanning the gap. Germline V gives CDR1 MDHEN, CDR2 SYDVKM. The CDR3 here is CASSLDGGPHTDTQYF. DNA for the CDR3: TGTGCCAGCAGTTTAGACGGGGGGCCCCACACAGATACGCAGTATTTT.

CDR3 DNA sequence: TGTGCCAGCAGTTACTCCCGAGTCCTTGAGCAGTTCTTC. This sequence encodes CASSYSRVLEQFF. The chain carries TRBV6-2 or TRBV6-3 and TRBJ2-1; D remains unclear. The CDR3 sequence is 13 residues long. CDR1 and CDR2 (germline): MNHEY, SVGEGT. Trimming took 0 bases from V and 9 from J, leaving 9 bases between them.

The CDR3 loop is CASSPLVDPSGNTIYF. DNA of the CDR3: TGTGCCAGCTCACCGCTAGTGGATCCGTCTGGAAACACCATATATTTT. The chain combines TRBV18 with TRBJ1-3; D gene uncertain. Germline CDR1 is KGHSH and CDR2 is LQKENI. V lost 3 bases and J lost 1, with 13 bases in between. The CDR3 loop spans 16 amino acids.

This chain connects TRBV7-6 to TRBJ1-1, with TRBD1 as a possible D gene (6 bases). The CDR3 contains 15 residues. V was cut by 1 base and J by 10 bases, with 19 bases left in between. Germline V gene data show CDR1 as SGHVS and CDR2 as FNYEAQ. Here the CDR3 reads CASSLGAGELIGAFF. The CDR3, as DNA: TGTGCCAGCAGCTTAGGGGCAGGGGAGCTGATCGGAGCTTTCTTT.

About this clonotype itself: This may arise from a read error, as a much more abundant clone is one base away. The chain couples TRBV3-1 to TRBJ1-5; D is ambiguous. V was clipped by 0 bases and J by 3 bases, with 6 bases between them. There are 14 residues in the CDR3. Germline V gives CDR1 LGHDT, CDR2 YNNKEL (reference sequence). The CDR3: CASSQDSINQPQHF. As DNA, the CDR3 is TGTGCCAGCAGCCAAGACAGCATCAATCAGCCCCAGCATTTT.

The rearrangement uses TRBV27 and TRBJ1-6; tentatively, D is TRBD1 (5 bases). The CDR3 has 12 residues. V lost 7 bases, J lost 9 bases, and 10 bases lay in between. Germline V gives CDR1 MNHEY, CDR2 SMNVEV (reference sequence). The CDR3 is CASTSGLSPLHF. The CDR3 DNA reads as TGTGCCAGCACATCAGGGCTTTCACCCCTCCACTTT.

The V gene is TRBV7-9, the J gene TRBJ1-4; TRBD1 might be the D (5 bases). Germline V gene sequence: CDR1 SEHNR, CDR2 FQNEAQ (reference sequence). The CDR3 is made up of 20 amino acids. The ends were cut back, 5 bases at V and 10 bases at J, with 35 bases in the middle. In nucleotides, the CDR3 is TGTGCCAGCAGCCAAACTCGGGGCAGTCACTTTGTCTCTGTGTGTGGAAAACTGTTTTTT. This sequence encodes CASSQTRGSHFVSVCGKLFF.

This clonotype has just a few counts. The chain uses TRBV12-3 or TRBV12-4 and TRBJ1-1, with D possibly being TRBD1 (5 bases). Trimming stripped 4 bases from V and 6 bases from J, with 18 bases between. CDR3 length: 15 amino acids. DNA of the CDR3: TGTGCCAGCAGTTGGGGGTCCAGGGAAAGGTCTGAAGCTTTCTTT. Protein product: CASSWGSRERSEAFF.

The chain links TRBV6-1 to TRBJ2-2; D unclear. The CDR3 totals 16 residues. Germline V gene sequence: CDR1 MNHNS, CDR2 SASEGT. Trimming removed 2 bases from V and 2 bases from J, with 12 bases in between. The CDR3 DNA sequence: TGTGCCAGCAGTGAATATTTAACGACTAACACCGGGGAGCTGTTTTTT. Translated: CASSEYLTTNTGELFF.

The chain joins TRBV6-1 to TRBJ1-5; TRBD1 might be the D (6 bases). Trimming pared 5 bases from V and 2 bases from J, leaving 13 bases between. Germline CDR1 reads MNHNS; CDR2 reads SASEGT. The CDR3 is 15 residues long. The chain's CDR3 is CASSPTGLGNQPQHF. CDR3 sequence (DNA): TGTGCCAGCAGTCCTACAGGGCTTGGCAATCAGCCCCAGCATTTT.

Comment on this clonotype: One base away lies a much larger clone, so this may be a sequencing read error. The gene calls are TRBV7-9 and TRBJ1-2; a possible D gene is TRBD1 (6 bases). The CDR3 consists of 13 residues. Trimming stripped 3 bases from V and 3 bases from J, with 8 bases between. Germline V gene data show CDR1 as SEHNR and CDR2 as FQNEAQ (reference sequence). CDR3 DNA sequence: TGTGCCAGCAGCTTTCCAGGGGACTATGGCTACACCTTC. Amino acids: CASSFPGDYGYTF.

The V call is TRBV12-3 or TRBV12-4, the J call TRBJ2-5; no reliable D call. V gave up 0 bases and J gave up 4 bases, with 6 bases separating them. The CDR3 totals 13 residues. The CDR3 sequence is CASSLAMLETQYF. CDR3 nucleotides: TGTGCCAGCAGTTTAGCGATGTTAGAGACCCAGTACTTC.

The chain carries TRBV7-2 and TRBJ1-1; no definite D call. This CDR3 spans 17 amino acids. The V gene lost 5 bases and the J gene lost 0 bases, with 19 bases spanning the gap. Germline V gives CDR1 SGHTA, CDR2 FQGNSA. The CDR3 is CASSQDVSTHMNTEAFF. CDR3 bases: TGTGCCAGCAGCCAAGACGTCAGCACGCACATGAACACTGAAGCTTTCTTT.

DNA for the CDR3: TGTGCCAGCAGTTACTCTGGACGCCCCTACGAGCAGTACTTC. This codes for CASSYSGRPYEQYF. The chain carries TRBV6-5 and TRBJ2-7; D remains ambiguous. This CDR3 has 14 amino acids. The germline V gene encodes CDR1 MNHEY and CDR2 SVGAGI. Between the trimmed V and J ends, which lost 0 bases and 2 bases, there was a span of 8 bases.

This clonotype occurred a few times. The chain is built from TRBV12-3 or TRBV12-4 and TRBJ2-5; tentatively, D is TRBD1 (5 bases). The V and J ends lost 0 bases and 5 bases respectively, with 19 bases between them. The CDR3 is 17 amino acids. The CDR3 loop reads CASSLARRRAKGETQYF. CDR3 nucleotide sequence: TGTGCCAGCAGTTTAGCCCGCAGACGGGCAAAGGGGGAGACCCAGTACTTC.

The chain recombines TRBV7-9 with TRBJ1-1; D ambiguous. Germline V CDR1 and CDR2: SEHNR, FQNEAQ (reference sequence). The germline V and J ends were trimmed by 8 bases and 1 base, with 14 bases remaining between them. This CDR3 has 14 amino acids. CDR3 nucleotides: TGTGCCAGCGCCGGAGGGCCCTGGAACACTGAAGCTTTCTTT. Protein product: CASAGGPWNTEAFF.

CDR3 sequence (DNA): TGTGCCAGCAGGTGGGGGGGGACCGGGGAGCTGTTTTTT. Protein sequence: CASRWGGTGELFF. The chain employs TRBV27 and TRBJ2-2; 7 bases map to TRBD2. Germline values: CDR1 MNHEY, CDR2 SMNVEV (reference sequence). The trim removed 6 bases at V and 5 bases at J, leaving 3 bases unmatched. The length of the CDR3 is 13 residues.

Only a few counts were recorded for this clonotype. The V call is TRBV20-1, the J call TRBJ2-2; a possible D gene is TRBD1 (6 bases). The V gene lost 0 bases and the J gene lost 2 bases, with 13 bases spanning the gap. The CDR3 is 16 residues long. Germline CDR1 DFQATT, CDR2 SNEGSKA (reference sequence). The CDR3 loop reads CSARDLKGENTGELFF. The DNA for the CDR3 is TGCAGTGCTAGAGATCTCAAGGGGGAAAACACCGGGGAGCTGTTTTTT.

This sequence joins TRBV3-1 and TRBJ2-3; TRBD2 matches at 8 bases. The length of the CDR3 is 15 residues. V trimming: 10 bases; J trimming: 4 bases; junction bases outside the gene matches: 13. Germline CDR1 reads LGHDT; CDR2 reads YNNKEL (reference sequence). This CDR3 is CATEPQRGIPDTQYF. In nucleotides, the CDR3 is TGTGCCACGGAGCCCCAGCGGGGGATCCCAGATACGCAGTATTTT.

In this sample, this clonotype turned up many times. The rearrangement uses TRBV7-8 and TRBJ1-1; D not certain. This CDR3 has 15 amino acids. Trimming stripped 1 base from V and 1 base from J, with 10 bases between. Germline CDR1 is SGHVS and CDR2 is FQNEAQ. The CDR3 region is CASSLEFRGNTEAFF. CDR3 nucleotide sequence: TGTGCCAGCAGCTTAGAATTCCGCGGGAACACTGAAGCTTTCTTT.